The 20 T cell receptor beta chains below come from one sample, sequenced in a study of cytomegalovirus exposure and HLA in healthy donors. PCR used 60 Vbeta primers and 13 Jbeta primers. The data were produced by immunoSEQ multiplex PCR, yet TCRdb's version contains in-frame clones alone and is incomplete. The repertoire has about 170,000 clones, around 62% of them found once; the top ten carry around 3%. Input material: PBMCs. These receptors were taken from a man aged 40-49 years in good health and CMV-seronegative.

This chain links TRBV27 with TRBJ2-7; 7 nucleotides align to TRBD1. V lost 7 bases and J lost 3; bases outside the gene matches: 6. Germline CDR1 reads MNHEY; CDR2 reads SMNVEV (reference sequence). The CDR3 runs to 13 residues. The CDR3 nucleotides read TGTGCCAGCACCAAGCCAGGGGGCTACGAGCAGTACTTC. Encoded protein: CASTKPGGYEQYF.

V is TRBV7-8 and J is TRBJ2-3, with D hard to call. The CDR3 totals 14 residues. The V and J ends lost 5 bases and 4 bases respectively, with 13 bases between them. CDR1 SGHVS and CDR2 FQNEAQ come from the germline V gene. CDR3 DNA sequence: TGTGCCAGCAGCCCCCCCTCTAGATCAGATACGCAGTATTTT. This translates into CASSPPSRSDTQYF.

The rearrangement joins TRBV30 to TRBJ2-1; perhaps TRBD1 as D (6 bases). Germline values: CDR1 GTSNPN, CDR2 SVGIG (reference sequence). CDR3 length: 13 residues. V gave up 0 bases and J gave up 7 bases, with 10 bases separating them. DNA for the CDR3: TGTGCCTGGAGTGTAACAGGGCGGAATGAGCAGTTCTTC. This gives the protein CAWSVTGRNEQFF.

This clone was recorded a few times. V and J are TRBV14 and TRBJ2-3; 7 nucleotides line up with TRBD2. The CDR3 covers 17 residues. Per germline, CDR1 SGHDN and CDR2 FVKESK. V dropped 4 bases and J dropped 0; count of bases not matched to a gene: 10. This CDR3 reads CASSPLAASGSTDTQYF. As DNA, the CDR3 is TGTGCCAGCAGCCCCCTCGCGGCTAGCGGTAGCACAGATACGCAGTATTTT.

The chain recombines TRBV19 with TRBJ2-1; the match to TRBD2 covers 7 bases. J was trimmed by 3 bases and V by 1 base; bases with no gene match: 9. The CDR3 loop spans 17 amino acids. Germline assignment: CDR1 LNHDA and CDR2 SQIVND (reference sequence). The CDR3 region is CASSIGGGSGIYNEQFF. In DNA, the CDR3 is TGTGCCAGTAGTATAGGTGGCGGGAGCGGGATCTACAATGAGCAGTTCTTC.

This sequence joins TRBV5-4 and TRBJ2-5, with TRBD2 matching over 7 bases. There are 14 residues in the CDR3. Germline values: CDR1 SGHNT, CDR2 YYREEE (reference sequence). The V segment lost 5 bases and the J segment 5 bases; nucleotides outside the gene matches: 9. The DNA for the CDR3 is TGTGCCAGCAGGGCAGCGGGGCCGGGGGAGACCCAGTACTTC. It is translated as CASRAAGPGETQYF.

This clone was counted a few times. This chain joins TRBV5-6 and TRBJ1-1; D may be TRBD1 (5 bases). CDR1 and CDR2 (germline): SGHDT, YYEEEE. Trimming took 2 bases from V and 7 from J, leaving 6 bases between them. The CDR3 loop spans 11 amino acids. CDR3 loop: CASSFRGEAFF. CDR3 coding DNA: TGTGCCAGCAGCTTTAGGGGTGAAGCTTTCTTT.

V and J are TRBV19 and TRBJ2-5, with 7 bases matching TRBD1. The germline gives CDR1 LNHDA, CDR2 SQIVND (reference sequence). There are 15 residues in the CDR3. Unmatched junction bases numbered 7, after V lost 4 bases and J lost 2 bases. In DNA, the CDR3 is TGTGCCAGTAGTACCCAATCGGGACAGCAAGAGACCCAGTACTTC. Translation: CASSTQSGQQETQYF.

This clone has more than one count but fewer than ten. For the CDR3, the DNA is TGTGCCAGCAGTTCTGACTCCGGCTCTGGAAACACCATATATTTT. Protein product: CASSSDSGSGNTIYF. This chain connects TRBV28 to TRBJ1-3, with unresolved D. This CDR3 is built from 15 residues. The germline V and J ends were trimmed by 4 bases and 0 bases, with 10 bases remaining between them. Germline assignment: CDR1 MDHEN and CDR2 SYDVKM. Variable domain in full (rest from reference TRBV28 and TRBJ1-3): DVKVTQSSRYLVKRTGEKVFLECVQDMDHENMFWYRQDPGLGLRLIYFSYDVKMKEKGDIPEGYSVSREKKERFSLILESASTNQTSMYLCASSSDSGSGNTIYFGEGSWLTVV.

This clone was observed a single time. This chain connects TRBV25-1 to TRBJ2-7; perhaps TRBD2 as D (6 bases). The CDR3 runs 14 residues. Deletions cut 2 bases from V and 0 bases from J, with 8 bases between. Germline V lookup: CDR1 MGHDK, CDR2 SYGVNS. The CDR3 loop reads CASSEQGGSYEQYF. The CDR3 DNA follows: TGTGCCAGCAGTGAACAGGGAGGCTCCTACGAGCAGTACTTC.

The rearrangement links TRBV7-3 to TRBJ1-2; TRBD1 might be the D (5 bases). Trimming left V 5 bases short and J 8 bases short, with 18 bases between. Per germline, CDR1 SGHTA and CDR2 FQGTGA. This CDR3 has 14 residues. The CDR3 loop reads CASSPRGEGGGYTF. As DNA, the CDR3 is TGTGCCAGCAGCCCCCGAGGGGAGGGAGGAGGCTACACCTTC.

The chain employs TRBV7-3 and TRBJ2-3, with 11 bases that match TRBD1. Per germline, CDR1 SGHTA and CDR2 FQGTGA. V lost 5 bases and J lost 3; bases outside the gene matches: 7. This CDR3 contains 16 residues. CDR3 DNA: TGTGCCAGCAGCGCACGGACAGGGGGCGAGACAGATACGCAGTATTTT. Protein product: CASSARTGGETDTQYF. The full variable domain, with the rest looked up from reference TRBV7-3 and TRBJ2-3, is GAGVSQTPSNKVTEKGKYVELRCDPISGHTALYWYRQSLGQGPEFLIYFQGTGAADDSGLPNDRFFAVRPEGSVSTLKIQRTERGDSAVYLCASSARTGGETDTQYFGPGTRLTVL.

The chain employs TRBV6-1 and TRBJ2-5; 14 bases are shared with TRBD2. This CDR3 contains 19 residues. Germline V gene sequence: CDR1 MNHNS, CDR2 SASEGT. The J segment lost 2 bases and the V segment lost 1 base, leaving 9 bases of the junction unmatched. The CDR3 DNA reads TGTGCCAGCAGTGAAGTGATGTCAAGACTAGCGGGGGGGCAAGAGACCCAGTACTTC. This translates into CASSEVMSRLAGGQETQYF.

The chain combines TRBV7-2 with TRBJ2-7; 8 bases are shared with TRBD1. The germline V gene has CDR1 SGHTA and CDR2 FQGNSA. V shed 3 bases, J shed 6 bases, and the junction held 7 bases outside the gene matches. The CDR3 runs to 14 residues. The CDR3 sequence: CASSFHDRGGEQYF. The CDR3, as DNA: TGTGCCAGCAGCTTTCACGACAGGGGTGGCGAGCAGTACTTC.

Comments on this clone: This CDR3 is also generated by other DNA sequences in the sample. The V and J genes are TRBV5-1 and TRBJ2-6, with 12 bases that match TRBD1. In germline, CDR1 is SGHRS, CDR2 YFSETQ. The CDR3 is 17 residues long. J was trimmed by 4 bases and V by 3 bases; bases with no gene match: 5. CDR3: CASSWGQGAAGANVLTF. The CDR3 DNA follows: TGCGCCAGCAGCTGGGGACAGGGGGCGGCGGGGGCCAACGTCCTGACTTTC.

V usage is TRBV9 and J usage is TRBJ2-1; 7 bases align to TRBD2. V lost 7 bases to trimming and J lost 7 bases; unmatched junction nucleotides: 8. In germline, CDR1 is SGDLS, CDR2 YYNGEE. This CDR3 is 13 amino acids long. The DNA for the CDR3 is TGTGCCAGCCGACAGACGGGGGGTAATGAGCAGTTCTTC. This encodes CASRQTGGNEQFF.

This clone was counted a few times. The V gene is TRBV6-1, the J gene TRBJ1-4; tentative D call: TRBD1 (5 bases). Germline-derived CDR1 and CDR2 are MNHNS and SASEGT. CDR3 length equals 18 residues. Trimming stripped 1 base from V and 1 base from J, with 16 bases between. CDR3 protein: CASSEVGLGGVTNEKLFF. The DNA for the CDR3 is TGTGCCAGCAGTGAAGTAGGGTTGGGGGGTGTAACTAATGAAAAACTGTTTTTT.

This chain links TRBV6-6 with TRBJ2-1; 10 bases line up with TRBD1. V trimming: 2 bases; J trimming: 5 bases; junction bases outside the gene matches: 6. Germline values: CDR1 MNHNY, CDR2 SVGAGI (reference sequence). This CDR3 region has 16 residues. The CDR3 reads CASSYPPGQGNNEQFF. DNA for the CDR3: TGTGCCAGCAGTTACCCTCCGGGACAGGGGAACAATGAGCAGTTCTTC.

The genes are TRBV29-1 and TRBJ1-1; the match to TRBD1 covers 9 bases. The CDR3 length is 13 residues. The V gene's germline CDR1 is SQVTM and CDR2 ANQGSEA. V lost 6 bases and J lost 4; bases outside the gene matches: 6. This CDR3 is CSVITGGRTEAFF. DNA for the CDR3: TGCAGCGTAATTACAGGGGGCCGCACTGAAGCTTTCTTT.

The V and J genes are TRBV29-1 and TRBJ2-1; D is uncertain. CDR3 length: 12 residues. Germline V gene data show CDR1 as SQVTM and CDR2 as ANQGSEA. V dropped 5 bases and J dropped 5 bases, with 10 bases sitting between them. CDR3 DNA sequence: TGCAGCGTTTTGAAGCCGCACAATGAGCAGTTCTTC. This translates into CSVLKPHNEQFF.